These 27 T cell receptor beta chains share one sample of origin, sequenced in a study of graft-versus-host responses after intestinal transplantation. Sequencing was performed with immunoSEQ multiplex PCR; in TCRdb, only in-frame clones are kept and a portion is missing. The sample lists 100,000 to 140,000 clones, over 80% occurring once. Their cognate antigens are unknown. Here the sequenced sample was unstimulated CD4+ T cells sorted from spleen or lymph node cells, taken before transplant. These receptors originate from a human donor who was the organ donor for an intestinal transplant.

The CDR3 DNA reads as TGCGCCAGCAGCTTGGACTACAGGTCCGCCTCCTACGAGCAGTACTTC. Amino acids: CASSLDYRSASYEQYF. V is TRBV5-1 and J is TRBJ2-7; tentative D call: TRBD1 (5 bases). V was shortened by 0 bases and J by 0 bases, with 13 bases between the two germline ends. This CDR3 spans 16 amino acids. From germline, CDR1 is SGHRS and CDR2 YFSETQ. Full variable domain (rest looked up from reference TRBV5-1 and TRBJ2-7): KAGVTQTPRYLIKTRGQQVTLSCSPISGHRSVSWYQQTPGQGLQFLFEYFSETQRNKGNFPGRFSGRQFSNSRSEMNVSTLELGDSALYLCASSLDYRSASYEQYFGPGTRLTVT.

The rearrangement links TRBV7-8 to TRBJ2-5, with D uncertain. Judging by the DNA end, TRBJ2-7 fits better; the J call may be wrong. Germline CDR1 and CDR2: SGHVS and FQNEAQ. The CDR3 has 14 residues. The CDR3: CASSHRLAPYEQYF. CDR3 sequence (DNA): TGTGCCAGCAGTCACCGACTCGCTCCCTACGAGCAGTACTTC.

The chain carries TRBV11-3 and TRBJ2-1; 12 bases agree with TRBD2. Germline loops: CDR1 SGHNT, CDR2 YENEEA. J lost 7 bases, V lost 3 bases, and 10 bases had no gene match. The CDR3 is 17 amino acids. The CDR3 loop reads CASSLGSRTSGTNEQFF. DNA of the CDR3: TGTGCCAGCAGCTTGGGATCTAGGACTAGCGGGACAAATGAGCAGTTCTTC. The variable domain in full, completed from reference TRBV11-3 and TRBJ2-1, reads EAGVVQSPRYKIIEKKQPVAFWCNPISGHNTLYWYLQNLGQGPELLIRYENEEAVDDSQLPKDRFSAERLKGVDSTLKIQPAELGDSAVYLCASSLGSRTSGTNEQFFGPGTRLTVL.

The chain carries TRBV6-1 and TRBJ2-7; 8 nucleotides match TRBD1. V lost 6 bases, J lost 2 bases, and 9 bases stayed unmatched. In germline, CDR1 is MNHNS, CDR2 SASEGT. The length of the CDR3 is 15 residues. The CDR3 DNA sequence: TGTGCCAGCAGATTCGACAGGGGCAGTCCCTACGAGCAGTACTTC. Translating it yields CASRFDRGSPYEQYF.

The chain has TRBV6-1 and TRBJ1-3, with D possibly TRBD1 on 6 matching bases. Germline V gives CDR1 MNHNS, CDR2 SASEGT. Trimming cost V 5 bases and J 4 bases, with 12 bases left between them. The CDR3 spans 14 residues. The CDR3 sequence is CASSWGGLGNTIYF. CDR3 DNA: TGTGCCAGCAGTTGGGGGGGGCTCGGAAACACCATATATTTT.

In DNA, the CDR3 is TGCGCCAGCAGCCTATCCCCGCTAGCGGGCTTCACAGATACGCAGTATTTT. Amino acids: CASSLSPLAGFTDTQYF. This chain links TRBV4-1 with TRBJ2-3; TRBD2 agrees at 8 bases. V shed 4 bases and J 2 bases; nucleotides not matched to a gene: 11. The CDR3 consists of 17 residues. Germline values: CDR1 MGHRA, CDR2 YSYEKL.

The V and J genes are TRBV7-8 and TRBJ2-3; D is unclear. Germline V gives CDR1 SGHVS, CDR2 FQNEAQ. Between the trimmed V and J ends, which lost 2 bases and 0 bases, there was a span of 15 bases. The CDR3 loop spans 17 amino acids. The DNA of the CDR3 is TGTGCCAGCAGCTTATTTTCGTTAGACACTAGCACAGATACGCAGTATTTT. It is translated as CASSLFSLDTSTDTQYF.

The chain employs TRBV7-2 and TRBJ2-2; D gene unclear. CDR1 and CDR2 (germline): SGHTA, FQGNSA. The CDR3 has 15 residues. Trimming pared 4 bases from V and 1 base from J, leaving 10 bases between. CDR3 in amino acids: CASSSRTVNTGELFF. The CDR3 DNA follows: TGTGCCAGCAGCTCAAGGACGGTGAACACCGGGGAGCTGTTTTTT. The full variable domain, its missing parts supplied by reference TRBV7-2 and TRBJ2-2, is GAGVSQSPSNKVTEKGKDVELRCDPISGHTALYWYRQSLGQGLEFLIYFQGNSAPDKSGLPSDRFSAERTGGSVSTLTIQRTQQEDSAVYLCASSSRTVNTGELFFGEGSRLTVL.

With regard to this clone: The same CDR3 can be traced to other DNA sequences in this sample. J is TRBJ2-5 and V is TRBV5-1, with TRBD2 matching 11 bases. Trimming removed 3 bases from V and 2 bases from J; junction bases left unmatched: 3. The length of the CDR3 is 15 residues. CDR1 is SGHRS and CDR2 is YFSETQ in the germline V gene. The CDR3 DNA reads as TGCGCCAGCAGCTCGGGACTAGCGGAACAAGAGACCCAGTACTTC. Encoded protein: CASSSGLAEQETQYF.

As concerns this clone: The sample has other DNA sequences that encode this CDR3 too. This chain uses TRBV30 with TRBJ1-2, with a tentative D call TRBD1 (5 bases). V was clipped by 5 bases and J by 2 bases, with 18 bases between them. CDR3 length equals 15 residues. CDR1 is GTSNPN and CDR2 is SVGIG in the germline V gene (reference sequence). The CDR3 DNA follows: TGTGCCTGGTCCCGGGACCGACTCCAAAACTATGGCTACACCTTC. Its translation is CAWSRDRLQNYGYTF.

The rearrangement links TRBV2 to TRBJ2-2; TRBD2 agrees at 10 bases. V lost 5 bases and J lost 6; bases outside the gene matches: 3. Germline CDR1 is SNHLY and CDR2 is FYNNEI. CDR3 length equals 14 residues. The CDR3: CASSNLAGAGELFF. Here the CDR3 DNA reads TGTGCCAGCAGTAATCTAGCGGGGGCCGGGGAGCTGTTTTTT.

CDR3 in DNA: TGTGCCAGCAGTTACCGACTAGCGGGGGCCAACGAGCAGTACTTC. Translating gives CASSYRLAGANEQYF. The chain combines TRBV6-6 with TRBJ2-5; 12 positions match TRBD2. The J call is in doubt because the DNA end fits TRBJ2-7 better. Germline V gene sequence: CDR1 MNHNY, CDR2 SVGAGI (reference sequence). This CDR3 has 15 residues.

The sample holds one count of this clone. This CDR3 is also generated by other DNA sequences in the sample. The rearrangement joins TRBV7-9 to TRBJ1-1; 7 nucleotides align to TRBD1. V trimming: 1 base; J trimming: 1 base; junction bases outside the gene matches: 0. The CDR3 totals 14 residues. The germline gives CDR1 SEHNR, CDR2 FQNEAQ (reference sequence). The CDR3 loop reads CASSLGTGNTEAFF. The CDR3 DNA sequence: TGTGCCAGCAGCTTAGGGACAGGGAACACTGAAGCTTTCTTT.

The chain combines TRBV13 with TRBJ2-2; D remains unclear. Germline V gene data show CDR1 as PRHDT and CDR2 as FYEKMQ (reference sequence). V lost 2 bases and J lost 6, with 7 bases in between. This CDR3 is 13 amino acids long. CDR3 sequence: CASSLRLPGELFF. DNA for the CDR3: TGTGCCAGCAGCTTAAGGCTACCCGGGGAGCTGTTTTTT.

This rearrangement joins TRBV2 to TRBJ2-7; perhaps TRBD1 as D (6 bases). This CDR3 spans 13 amino acids. V gave up 7 bases and J gave up 3 bases, with 13 bases separating them. Germline V CDR1 and CDR2: SNHLY, FYNNEI. The CDR3 protein is CASTGGRDYEQYF. CDR3 nucleotide sequence: TGTGCCAGCACTGGGGGCAGGGACTACGAGCAGTACTTC.

CDR3 coding DNA: TGCGCCAGCAGCTTGGTGGTCCCCCCGAGGGCCAGCTCCTACAATGAGCAGTTCTTC. This translates into CASSLVVPPRASSYNEQFF. The chain uses TRBV5-1 and TRBJ2-1; tentative D call: TRBD2 (5 bases). The CDR3 covers 19 residues. The V end lost 0 bases, the J end lost 0 bases, and 19 bases lay between the germline ends. CDR1 and CDR2 from the germline V gene are SGHRS and YFSETQ.

V gene TRBV11-2 combines with J gene TRBJ2-1, with a tentative D call TRBD2 (6 bases). The length of the CDR3 is 16 residues. V lost 0 bases and J 4 bases, leaving 13 bases between the germline ends. The V gene's germline CDR1 is SGHAT and CDR2 FQNNGV. CDR3 DNA: TGTGCCAGCAGCTTAGATCTGGGGGGAGGTTACAATGAGCAGTTCTTC. Translated, it gives CASSLDLGGGYNEQFF. Full variable domain (remainder filled in from reference TRBV11-2 and TRBJ2-1): EAGVAQSPRYKIIEKRQSVAFWCNPISGHATLYWYQQILGQGPKLLIQFQNNGVVDDSQLPKDRFSAERLKGVDSTLKIQPAKLEDSAVYLCASSLDLGGGYNEQFFGPGTRLTVL.

V and J are TRBV27 and TRBJ2-5; 9 bases match TRBD1. With the DNA end fitting TRBJ2-7 better, the J assignment may be wrong. The CDR3 runs 17 residues. CDR1 is MNHEY and CDR2 is SMNVEV in the germline V gene (reference sequence). CDR3 in amino acids: CASSLSLDRGLSYEQYF. The CDR3 nucleotides are TGTGCCAGCAGTTTATCGTTGGACAGGGGCTTGTCCTACGAGCAGTACTTC.

The genes are TRBV19 and TRBJ2-3, with TRBD1 identical over 10 bases. V lost 4 bases to trimming and J lost 7 bases; unmatched junction nucleotides: 8. Germline CDR1 is LNHDA and CDR2 is SQIVND (reference sequence). The CDR3 extends over 15 amino acids. Here the CDR3 DNA reads TGTGCCAGTAGTAACCCGGGACAGGGGATGTATACGCAGTATTTT. It yields the protein CASSNPGQGMYTQYF. The whole variable domain, remainder taken from reference TRBV19 and TRBJ2-3, is DGGITQSPKYLFRKEGQNVTLSCEQNLNHDAMYWYRQDPGQGLRLIYYSQIVNDFQKGDIAEGYSVSREKKESFPLTVTSAQKNPTAFYLCASSNPGQGMYTQYFGPGTRLTVL.

DNA for the CDR3: TGTGCCAGCAGTGGAGGGCAGGGGGCAGATACGCAGTATTTT. The encoded protein is CASSGGQGADTQYF. The V call is TRBV6-1, the J call TRBJ2-3, with 7 bases matching TRBD1. The V segment lost 4 bases and the J segment 4 bases; nucleotides outside the gene matches: 5. This CDR3 region has 14 residues. Germline CDR1 MNHNS, CDR2 SASEGT.

The chain carries TRBV28 and TRBJ2-7; TRBD1 matches 9 bases. This CDR3 region has 15 residues. V was clipped by 6 bases and J by 4 bases; unmatched bases: 10. Germline CDR1 MDHEN, CDR2 SYDVKM. The CDR3 DNA is TGTGCCAGCAGCCTCGGGGGACAGGGAGGGTACGAGCAGTACTTC. Protein sequence: CASSLGGQGGYEQYF.

This clone was seen only a few times. The V call is TRBV6-6, the J call TRBJ1-5, with D possibly matching TRBD1 (6 bases). The CDR3 is 13 amino acids. In germline, CDR1 is MNHNY, CDR2 SVGAGI (reference sequence). The V gene lost 6 bases and the J gene lost 4 bases, with 10 bases spanning the gap. This chain's CDR3 is CASSRQVNQPQHF. The CDR3 DNA is TGTGCCAGCAGCAGACAGGTAAATCAGCCCCAGCATTTT.

This clone appeared a single time. The V gene is TRBV7-6, the J gene TRBJ2-2, with a possible D match to TRBD1 (5 bases). V was trimmed by 5 bases and J by 2 bases, leaving 9 bases between them. Germline V gene sequence: CDR1 SGHVS, CDR2 FNYEAQ. The CDR3 extends over 14 amino acids. CDR3 loop: CASSGHKNTGELFF. CDR3 sequence (DNA): TGTGCCAGCAGCGGACATAAAAACACCGGGGAGCTGTTTTTT.

This chain connects TRBV11-3 to TRBJ1-1; no clear D. The CDR3 runs 13 residues. Between the trimmed V and J ends, which lost 4 bases and 3 bases, there was a span of 9 bases. CDR1 SGHNT and CDR2 YENEEA come from the germline V gene. The CDR3 DNA follows: TGTGCCAGCAGCTCCAACGGGTACACTGAAGCTTTCTTT. Its protein is CASSSNGYTEAFF.

The rearrangement joins TRBV9 to TRBJ2-2; a weak D match, TRBD1 (5 bases). Per germline, CDR1 SGDLS and CDR2 YYNGEE. Trimming left V 3 bases short and J 1 base short, with 7 bases between. The CDR3 has 14 residues. The CDR3 protein is CASSGQMNTGELFF. DNA of the CDR3: TGTGCCAGCAGCGGACAGATGAACACCGGGGAGCTGTTTTTT.

The J gene is TRBJ2-7, the V gene TRBV19, with 7 bases matching TRBD2. Trimming at V came to 6 bases and at J to 3 bases, leaving 5 bases not matched to a gene. CDR3 length: 13 residues. The germline gives CDR1 LNHDA, CDR2 SQIVND (reference sequence). CDR3 nucleotides: TGTGCCAGTAGCTGGGGGGGGGACTACGAGCAGTACTTC. Translated: CASSWGGDYEQYF. Full variable domain (outside the CDR3, taken from reference TRBV19 and TRBJ2-7): DGGITQSPKYLFRKEGQNVTLSCEQNLNHDAMYWYRQDPGQGLRLIYYSQIVNDFQKGDIAEGYSVSREKKESFPLTVTSAQKNPTAFYLCASSWGGDYEQYFGPGTRLTVT.

The V gene is TRBV5-1, the J gene TRBJ1-1; possible D gene TRBD1, 5 bases. The CDR3 spans 13 residues. From germline, CDR1 is SGHRS and CDR2 YFSETQ. The germline V and J ends were trimmed by 5 bases and 4 bases, with 12 bases remaining between them. The DNA of the CDR3 is TGCGCCAGCAGACGGGGCATTGGCACTGAAGCTTTCTTT. Protein product: CASRRGIGTEAFF.